These 4 T cell receptor beta chains came from one sample sequenced in a study of blood T cell repertoires in COVID-19 (dated by TCRdb to between 2020 and 2021). Receptors were amplified or captured by the immunoSEQ multiplex PCR assay. In its TCRdb copy, this immuneACCESS table keeps in-frame sequences only and misses some clones. Where compared with another copy, unresolved V genes explain less than half of these, and the others have no known cause. The sample table holds fewer than 400,000 clones, of which 85% were seen once. Around 1.8% of the sample is in the top ten clones. The specimen was PBMCs or T cells enriched from blood (not recorded which). Receptor source: a woman aged 25 to 39 who had been exposed to COVID-19.

The chain carries TRBV28 and TRBJ2-7, with 7 bases that match TRBD1. Per the germline V gene, CDR1 is MDHEN and CDR2 is SYDVKM. Trimming at V came to 9 bases and at J to 0 bases, leaving 5 bases not matched to a gene. CDR3 size: 13 residues. CDR3 protein: CASHRGISYEQYF. The DNA for the CDR3 is TGTGCCAGTCACAGGGGAATCTCCTACGAGCAGTACTTC. The entire variable domain, with the rest obtained from reference TRBV28 and TRBJ2-7, is as follows: DVKVTQSSRYLVKRTGEKVFLECVQDMDHENMFWYRQDPGLGLRLIYFSYDVKMKEKGDIPEGYSVSREKKERFSLILESASTNQTSMYLCASHRGISYEQYFGPGTRLTVT.

The gene calls are TRBV28 and TRBJ2-1; 7 positions agree with TRBD2. CDR1 is MDHEN, CDR2 SYDVKM, per germline. The CDR3 has 13 residues. V gave up 6 bases and J gave up 9 bases; unmatched junction bases: 8. The CDR3 reads CASSPGTTGEQFF. The CDR3 nucleotides read TGTGCCAGCAGCCCAGGGACTACAGGTGAGCAGTTCTTC.

V is TRBV19 and J is TRBJ1-1, with D perhaps TRBD1 (5 bases). CDR1 is LNHDA and CDR2 is SQIVND in the germline V gene (reference sequence). The CDR3 runs 13 residues. The germline V and J ends were trimmed by 4 bases and 5 bases, with 11 bases remaining between them. CDR3 residues: CASSTPGRTEAFF. As DNA, the CDR3 is TGTGCCAGTAGTACTCCAGGGAGGACTGAAGCTTTCTTT. The whole variable domain, filled in from reference TRBV19 and TRBJ1-1, reads DGGITQSPKYLFRKEGQNVTLSCEQNLNHDAMYWYRQDPGQGLRLIYYSQIVNDFQKGDIAEGYSVSREKKESFPLTVTSAQKNPTAFYLCASSTPGRTEAFFGQGTRLTVV.

This chain joins TRBV14 and TRBJ2-5; D may be TRBD1 (6 bases). V lost 0 bases, J lost 2 bases, and 10 bases lay in between. This CDR3 has 15 amino acids. Germline V gene sequence: CDR1 SGHDN, CDR2 FVKESK. The CDR3 spells CASSQENRVQETQYF. The DNA of the CDR3 is TGTGCCAGCAGCCAAGAAAACAGGGTTCAAGAGACCCAGTACTTC.